Listed below are T cell receptor beta chains from one sample, sequenced in a study of PD-1 blockade in mismatch repair-deficient tumors. The protocol was immunoSEQ multiplex PCR, while the TCRdb copy is restricted to in-frame clones and leaves out a portion. There are some 70,000 clones in the sample; approximately 78% occur only once, and about 5% lies in the top ten. The material sequenced was peripheral blood, taken 2 weeks after starting pembrolizumab. These receptors were obtained from an adult with mismatch repair-deficient cancer. Each CDR3 is given with its conserved first and last residue. Each record gives: CDR3 protein, D gene, J gene, clone size, V gene. D genes are given only for firm matches. Some rows have no size entry. The others give once, few or many, or a class for an expanded clone.

CDR3 protein: CASSFSIANIQYF
D gene: .
J gene: TRBJ2-4
clone size: few
V gene: TRBV5-8

CDR3 protein: CASSQGTGGNTGELFF
D gene: TRBD1
J gene: TRBJ2-2
clone size: .
V gene: TRBV11-2

CDR3 protein: CASSLEGRGEISTEAFF
D gene: .
J gene: TRBJ1-1
clone size: .
V gene: TRBV5-1

CDR3 protein: CASSDTSGESYNEQFF
D gene: TRBD2
J gene: TRBJ2-1
clone size: .
V gene: TRBV6-4

CDR3 protein: CASSFGRGQETQYF
D gene: TRBD1
J gene: TRBJ2-5
clone size: .
V gene: TRBV13

CDR3 protein: CASSIRQGAFPDTGELFF
D gene: TRBD1
J gene: TRBJ2-2
clone size: once
V gene: TRBV19

CDR3 protein: CASSMDPISGGQYF
D gene: .
J gene: TRBJ2-7
clone size: .
V gene: TRBV6-6

CDR3 protein: CASSPQDSGGYTF
D gene: .
J gene: TRBJ1-2
clone size: .
V gene: TRBV18

CDR3 protein: CASSLGAGANVLTF
D gene: .
J gene: TRBJ2-6
clone size: .
V gene: TRBV5-1

CDR3 protein: CASRAGGTQYF
D gene: .
J gene: TRBJ2-3
clone size: .
V gene: TRBV7-2

CDR3 protein: CASSTDFRGPTEAFF
D gene: TRBD1
J gene: TRBJ1-1
clone size: .
V gene: TRBV19

CDR3 protein: CASSKFGGELFF
D gene: .
J gene: TRBJ2-2
clone size: .
V gene: TRBV21-1

CDR3 protein: CASSPLSTDTQYF
D gene: .
J gene: TRBJ2-3
clone size: .
V gene: TRBV18

CDR3 protein: CASSLVGGRETQYF
D gene: TRBD2
J gene: TRBJ2-5
clone size: .
V gene: TRBV6-5

CDR3 protein: CASSLGSSSTDTQYF
D gene: .
J gene: TRBJ2-3
clone size: .
V gene: TRBV7-2

CDR3 protein: CASSQGGSRLNTEAFF
D gene: .
J gene: TRBJ1-1
clone size: .
V gene: TRBV4-1